This TCR beta chain is from a study of graft-versus-host responses after intestinal transplantation. The study, taken as a whole, reports: Some GvH clones appeared in ileal mucosa or blood before recipient bone marrow.

The germline gives CDR1 MGHRA, CDR2 YSYEKL. Trimming removed 4 bases from V and 8 bases from J; junction bases left unmatched: 6. The CDR3 runs 13 residues. Method: immunoSEQ multiplex PCR; TCRdb's copy keeps in-frame clones and lacks some. The sample has over 70,000 clones, under 85% seen once. As concerns this clone: As yet, its antigen is unknown.

The chain joins TRBV4-1 to TRBJ1-1; 8 bases line up with TRBD1. The sequencing used unstimulated CD8+ T cells sorted from spleen or lymph node cells, collected before intestinal transplant. The clonotype comes from a human donor who received an intestinal transplant. CDR3 nucleotides: TGCGCCAGCAGCCCTTCCGGGACAGGAGAAGCTTTCTTT. Residues: CASSPSGTGEAFF.